This TCR beta chain was retrieved from a study of technical replicates of blood from a few donors. The V gene's germline CDR1 is ENHRY and CDR2 SYGVKD. This CDR3 is 15 amino acids long. Trimming took 6 bases from V and 0 from J, leaving 14 bases between them. Sequencing used immunoSEQ multiplex PCR; TCRdb keeps in-frame clones, though not all of them. This table has around 72,000 clones, roughly 90% appearing once. This chain joins TRBV10-3 and TRBJ1-1; D possibly corresponds to TRBD1 (6 bases). Input material: PBMCs. The clonotype comes from a human donor in good health. Some clones in this sample may be carry-over from other donors' samples. The CDR3 loop is CAISLTGDMNTEAFF. The CDR3 DNA follows: TGTGCCATCAGCTTGACAGGTGATATGAACACTGAAGCTTTCTTT.